These 15 T cell receptor beta chains were sequenced from one sample in a study of blood T cell repertoires in COVID-19 (dated by TCRdb to the early 2020s). Libraries were built with the immunoSEQ multiplex PCR assay. Held by TCRdb, this immuneACCESS table contains in-frame sequences only and omits some clones. Under half of the omission traces to an unresolved V gene where checked; the cause of the rest is unknown. The sample includes about 120,000 clones, with 75% to 85% observed a single time. Of the sample, about 3.8% is held by the ten largest clones. Sequences were obtained from peripheral blood. The receptors shown here come from a woman aged 45-65 years with acute or convalescent COVID-19.

The table lists this clone with a count of one. The chain has TRBV28 and TRBJ2-3, with TRBD1 matching over 8 bases. This CDR3 region has 15 residues. Trimming took 4 bases from V and 8 from J; bases not matched to a gene: 11. Germline V lookup: CDR1 MDHEN, CDR2 SYDVKM. CDR3 region: CASSSGQGALSTQYF. The CDR3 DNA is TGTGCCAGCAGTTCCGGGCAGGGGGCGCTTTCTACGCAGTATTTT.

This chain links TRBV19 with TRBJ1-2, with TRBD1 as a possible D gene (5 bases). The CDR3 is 13 amino acids. V lost 5 bases and J lost 8, with 15 bases in between. Germline V gene sequence: CDR1 LNHDA, CDR2 SQIVND (reference sequence). CDR3 nucleotides: TGTGCCAGTAGTTGGGGGGTGAGAGACGGCTACACCTTC. This translates into CASSWGVRDGYTF.

The chain links TRBV27 to TRBJ1-1; no clear D. Germline V lookup: CDR1 MNHEY, CDR2 SMNVEV (reference sequence). The CDR3 is 17 amino acids. The V end was cut by 6 bases, the J end by 6 bases, with 26 bases between. The CDR3 bases are TGTGCCAGCAGCCCGACTAGCTACTACACGGTCGTACCTGAAGCTTTCTTT. Translated, it gives CASSPTSYYTVVPEAFF.

This clone has only a few counts. The V and J genes are TRBV2 and TRBJ2-1; TRBD2 is a possible D gene (5 bases). Germline-derived CDR1 and CDR2 are SNHLY and FYNNEI. The CDR3 covers 16 residues. The V end was cut by 6 bases, the J end by 0 bases, with 15 bases between. The CDR3 here is CASRGGGVSSYNEQFF. In nucleotides, the CDR3 is TGTGCCAGCAGAGGTGGAGGAGTCAGCTCCTACAATGAGCAGTTCTTC.

The V and J genes are TRBV13 and TRBJ2-7; 8 nucleotides align to TRBD1. The length of the CDR3 is 15 residues. J gave up 2 bases and V 3 bases, and 6 bases lay outside the gene matches. CDR1 PRHDT and CDR2 FYEKMQ come from the germline V gene (reference sequence). CDR3 DNA sequence: TGTGCCAGCAGCTTTAACAGGGGGACTCCCTACGAGCAGTACTTC. Translated: CASSFNRGTPYEQYF.

V usage is TRBV10-1 and J usage is TRBJ2-1; 8 positions agree with TRBD2. The CDR3 runs to 15 residues. With V trimmed by 6 bases and J by 0 bases, 4 bases remained unmatched. CDR1 WNHNN and CDR2 SYGVQD come from the germline V gene (reference sequence). The CDR3 DNA sequence: TGCGCCAGCAGCTTAAGCGGGAGCTCCTACAATGAGCAGTTCTTC. Residues: CASSLSGSSYNEQFF.

The V call is TRBV30, the J call TRBJ1-4; D remains ambiguous. The CDR3 covers 16 residues. Per the germline V gene, CDR1 is GTSNPN and CDR2 is SVGIG (reference sequence). Trimming shortened V by 1 base and J by 3 bases, and 15 bases separated the two germline ends. CDR3 sequence (DNA): TGTGCCTGGAGTGCACCTATAGTTCTCCCTAATGAAAAACTGTTTTTT. Protein: CAWSAPIVLPNEKLFF.

The chain combines TRBV7-9 with TRBJ1-5; the D is unclear. The V end was cut by 8 bases, the J end by 5 bases, with 13 bases between. Germline V CDR1 and CDR2: SEHNR, FQNEAQ (reference sequence). This CDR3 comprises 13 residues. CDR3 in amino acids: CASCRGQDQPQHF. As DNA, the CDR3 is TGTGCCAGCTGCAGAGGGCAGGATCAGCCCCAGCATTTT.

This chain uses TRBV29-1 with TRBJ2-1, with TRBD2 matching 11 bases. V lost 7 bases to trimming and J lost 8 bases; unmatched junction nucleotides: 4. Germline CDR1 is SQVTM and CDR2 is ANQGSEA. CDR3 length equals 12 residues. Here the CDR3 reads CSAVTSGDEQFF. CDR3 in DNA: TGCAGCGCAGTGACTAGCGGGGATGAGCAGTTCTTC.

V usage is TRBV28 and J usage is TRBJ2-7; TRBD2 matches at 8 bases. V was clipped by 8 bases and J by 9 bases; unmatched bases: 15. The CDR3 has 14 amino acids. Germline V gives CDR1 MDHEN, CDR2 SYDVKM. This chain's CDR3 is CASQSNSGTIGQYF. The CDR3 DNA reads TGTGCCAGCCAATCGAATAGCGGGACCATCGGGCAGTACTTC.

This clone was counted a single time. The chain links TRBV15 to TRBJ1-2; 9 positions match TRBD1. Germline-derived CDR1 and CDR2 are LNHNV and YYDKDF (reference sequence). The CDR3 is 15 amino acids. The trim removed 4 bases at V and 7 bases at J, leaving 10 bases unmatched. CDR3 loop: CATSKPGQGFGGYTF. CDR3 bases: TGTGCCACCAGCAAGCCGGGACAGGGTTTTGGTGGCTACACCTTC.

This clone was observed many times. The chain uses TRBV6-5 and TRBJ2-7, with TRBD2 matching 7 bases. This CDR3 is 15 amino acids long. CDR1 MNHEY and CDR2 SVGAGI come from the germline V gene. V gave up 5 bases and J gave up 2 bases; unmatched junction bases: 9. The CDR3 coding sequence is TGTGCCAGCAGTCGCAAGAGCGGGGAAACCTACGAGCAGTACTTC. Translating gives CASSRKSGETYEQYF.

The chain carries TRBV9 and TRBJ2-3, with D uncertain. The V end was cut by 0 bases, the J end by 1 base, with 12 bases between. CDR3 size: 16 residues. CDR1 SGDLS and CDR2 YYNGEE come from the germline V gene. The CDR3 spells CASSVAVQSGTDTQYF. The CDR3, as DNA: TGTGCCAGCAGCGTAGCGGTCCAATCGGGCACAGATACGCAGTATTTT.

The chain uses TRBV6-5 and TRBJ2-3; D not resolved. Trimming shortened V by 2 bases and J by 0 bases, and 9 bases separated the two germline ends. Germline values: CDR1 MNHEY, CDR2 SVGAGI. The CDR3 is 15 amino acids. In DNA, the CDR3 is TGTGCCAGCAGTTACCACCAACTTAGCACAGATACGCAGTATTTT. Translated: CASSYHQLSTDTQYF.

The chain is built from TRBV25-1 and TRBJ2-3; D gene ambiguous. This CDR3 has 14 amino acids. The germline V gene encodes CDR1 MGHDK and CDR2 SYGVNS. V lost 6 bases and J 2 bases, leaving 12 bases between the germline ends. The CDR3 DNA sequence: TGTGCCAGCAGCCCAGCGCCAGACACAGATACGCAGTATTTT. It yields the protein CASSPAPDTDTQYF. Combining the CDR3 with reference TRBV25-1 and TRBJ2-3 gives the whole variable domain EADIYQTPRYLVIGTGKKITLECSQTMGHDKMYWYQQDPGMELHLIHYSYGVNSTEKGDLSSESTVSRIRTEHFPLTLESARPSHTSQYLCASSPAPDTDTQYFGPGTRLTVL.